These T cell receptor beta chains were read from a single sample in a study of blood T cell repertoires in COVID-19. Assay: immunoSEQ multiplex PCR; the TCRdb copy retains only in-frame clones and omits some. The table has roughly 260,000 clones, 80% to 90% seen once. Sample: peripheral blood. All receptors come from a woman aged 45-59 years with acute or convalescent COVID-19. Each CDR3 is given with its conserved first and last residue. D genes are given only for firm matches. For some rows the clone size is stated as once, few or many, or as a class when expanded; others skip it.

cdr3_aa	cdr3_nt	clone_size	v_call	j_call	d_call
CASNARGQGANIQYF	TGTGCCAGCAACGCCCGAGGACAGGGAGCAAACATTCAGTACTTC	NA	TRBV28	TRBJ2-4	TRBD1
CASSRVTGYGYTF	TGTGCCAGCAGCCGAGTTACAGGGTATGGCTACACCTTC	once	TRBV12-3/TRBV12-4	TRBJ1-2	NA
CASSVHRDRSANTIYF	TGTGCCAGCAGCGTACATCGGGACAGGAGTGCCAACACCATATATTTT	NA	TRBV9	TRBJ1-3	TRBD1
CSEGVQETQYF	TGCAGTGAGGGGGTCCAAGAGACCCAGTACTTC	NA	TRBV20-1	TRBJ2-5	NA
CASIAGDTEAFF	TGTGCCAGCATCGCAGGGGACACTGAAGCTTTCTTT	few	TRBV28	TRBJ1-1	NA
CASSKTGDDYGYTF	TGTGCCAGTAGTAAGACAGGGGACGACTATGGCTACACCTTC	NA	TRBV19	TRBJ1-2	TRBD1
CATGGREGCNQPQHF	TGTGCCACAGGAGGCAGGGAGGGTTGCAATCAGCCCCAGCATTTT	NA	TRBV11-3	TRBJ1-5	NA
CATSRLAKIGETQYF	TGTGCCACCAGTAGACTAGCGAAAATCGGGGAGACCCAGTACTTC	NA	TRBV11-2	TRBJ2-5	TRBD2
CASSSTGLLGYTF	TGTGCCAGCAGCTCGACAGGGCTCCTAGGCTACACCTTC	NA	TRBV6-5	TRBJ1-2	TRBD1
CAWSVLEPQYNEQFF	TGTGCCTGGAGTGTACTAGAACCCCAGTACAATGAGCAGTTCTTC	NA	TRBV30	TRBJ2-1	NA
CASSSLGANQPQHF	TGTGCCAGCAGCTCCTTGGGGGCCAACCAGCCCCAGCATTTT	NA	TRBV28	TRBJ1-5	NA
CASRRTALAGDTQYF	TGTGCCAGCAGAAGGACCGCCCTAGCGGGTGATACGCAGTATTTT	NA	TRBV2	TRBJ2-3	TRBD2
CASSRDRKGYGYTF	TGTGCCAGCAGTCGCGACAGGAAGGGATATGGCTACACCTTC	NA	TRBV6-5	TRBJ1-2	NA
CASSLGSGVDGYTF	TGTGCCAGCAGCTTAGGGTCAGGGGTTGATGGCTACACCTTC	few	TRBV7-2	TRBJ1-2	NA
CANPGGWGTEAFF	TGTGCCAACCCTGGGGGCTGGGGCACTGAAGCTTTCTTT	NA	TRBV27	TRBJ1-1	NA
CASSLVGGDQPQHF	TGTGCCAGCAGTTTAGTAGGGGGGGATCAGCCCCAGCATTTT	NA	TRBV28	TRBJ1-5	NA
CASSRPEGGYEQYF	TGTGCCAGCAGCCGACCCGAGGGTGGCTACGAGCAGTACTTC	NA	TRBV7-9	TRBJ2-7	NA
CASSLAGGPSYNEQFF	TGTGCCAGCAGCTTAGCGGGAGGGCCGTCCTACAATGAGCAGTTCTTC	NA	TRBV7-3	TRBJ2-1	TRBD2
CASSGRDRGLIGVSYEQYF	TGTGCCAGCAGTGGCCGGGACAGGGGGCTCATAGGGGTCTCCTACGAGCAGTACTTC	NA	TRBV6-1	TRBJ2-7	TRBD1
CASSPDRGRNTEAFF	TGTGCCAGCAGCCCCGATCGTGGGAGGAACACTGAAGCTTTCTTT	NA	TRBV7-2	TRBJ1-1	NA
CASTTRGVATDTQYF	TGTGCCAGCACCACCAGGGGGGTAGCCACAGATACGCAGTATTTT	NA	TRBV28	TRBJ2-3	NA
CASGLYTQYF	TGTGCCAGCGGCCTCTATACGCAGTATTTT	NA	TRBV12-3/TRBV12-4	TRBJ2-3	NA
CASSEEASFYQPQHF	TGTGCCAGCAGTGAGGAGGCAAGTTTTTATCAGCCCCAGCATTTT	NA	TRBV6-1	TRBJ1-5	NA
CASKGLAGENEQFF	TGCGCCAGCAAAGGACTAGCGGGAGAGAATGAGCAGTTCTTC	NA	TRBV5-1	TRBJ2-1	TRBD2
CASSSEPRGQPQHF	TGTGCCAGCAGCTCAGAACCTAGGGGTCAGCCCCAGCATTTT	NA	TRBV9	TRBJ1-5	NA
CASSLGIVSYEQYF	TGTGCCAGCAGCTTAGGAATAGTTTCCTACGAGCAGTACTTC	NA	TRBV7-9	TRBJ2-7	NA